This is a list of T cell receptor beta chains from one sample in a study of blood T cell repertoires in COVID-19. The assay was immunoSEQ multiplex PCR, and TCRdb's table has in-frame clones only and misses some. The sample comprises 150,000 to 200,000 clones, approximately 90% of which are singletons, and approximately 6% rests with the top ten. The sequencing input was peripheral blood. The receptors derive from a middle-aged man with active or convalescent COVID-19. Both conserved end residues are part of each CDR3. Each record gives: V gene, D gene, CDR3 protein. A D gene is named only where the DNA matches it firmly.

>TRBV14|TRBD1
CASSQFRDSRRTEAFF
>TRBV9|-
CASSVDLSAGEQYF
>TRBV3-1/TRBV3-2|TRBD2
CASSQLSLTSPNEQYF
>TRBV28|-
CASSPAGLKAEAFF
>TRBV19|TRBD2
CASSTRKTSGINGSSYEQYF
>TRBV6-2/TRBV6-3|-
CASSYSLGRGGNTEAFF
>TRBV12-1|-
CANKSGTSGYEQYF
>TRBV19|-
CASSIKTIANQPQHF
>TRBV30|TRBD2
CAFRSASGTGEQFF
>TRBV11-3|-
CASSFRGGTDTQYF
>TRBV19|TRBD1
CASSRDRGTSEKLFF
>TRBV29-1|TRBD1
CSVRDGGTGDTEAFF
>TRBV15|TRBD1
CATSREDREINSPLHF
>TRBV29-1|-
CSYSRGSTFF
>TRBV5-1|TRBD2
CASSSQAGDGGSYNEQFF
>TRBV3-1/TRBV3-2|TRBD2
CASSQEPSGVTDTQYF
>TRBV15|-
CATSPRERGTDTQYF
>TRBV28|-
CASTPGGSVNEQFF
>TRBV7-9|TRBD1
CASSLGAGGSSGANVLTF